This entry lists 16 T cell receptor beta chains sequenced from one sample in a study of shared clonotypes between healthy human individuals. Repertoires were generated with immunoSEQ multiplex PCR, while TCRdb's copy carries only in-frame clones and drops some. The sample consists of millions of clones, approximately 94% of them appearing once. CD45RO-negative CD8 cells positively selected for CCR7 made up the naive population, which excluded terminally differentiated effector memory CD45RA+ cells. Sequenced sample: naive CD8+ T cells from PBMCs. The receptor source for this set is a man between 18 and 29 years old in good health. Some clones in this sample may be carry-over from other donors' samples.

This clone was recorded once. The gene calls are TRBV5-1 and TRBJ2-7, with D perhaps TRBD2 (6 bases). CDR1 is SGHRS, CDR2 YFSETQ, per germline. V shed 6 bases and J shed 4 bases, with 23 bases lying between them. CDR3 length: 16 amino acids. CDR3 in DNA: TGCGCCAGCACTTCGATGGGGGGATCTATTCTTTACGAGCAGTACTTC. Protein product: CASTSMGGSILYEQYF.

To note about this clone: The identical CDR3 is also encoded by other nucleotide sequences in the sample. The rearrangement joins TRBV7-9 to TRBJ2-7; D is undetermined. The CDR3 contains 13 residues. V was clipped by 0 bases and J by 2 bases, with 5 bases between them. Germline V lookup: CDR1 SEHNR, CDR2 FQNEAQ (reference sequence). The CDR3 region is CASSLAGTYEQYF. For the CDR3, the DNA is TGTGCCAGCAGCTTAGCGGGTACCTACGAGCAGTACTTC.

The chain couples TRBV25-1 to TRBJ2-2, with D maybe TRBD2 (5 bases). Germline values: CDR1 MGHDK, CDR2 SYGVNS. Trimming took 1 base from V and 0 from J, leaving 9 bases between them. The CDR3 runs to 16 residues. CDR3 sequence: CASSELGSANTGELFF. In DNA form, the CDR3 reads TGTGCCAGCAGTGAATTGGGGAGTGCGAACACCGGGGAGCTGTTTTTT.

The CDR3 protein is CASSLTASRSYNEQFF. The CDR3 DNA reads TGTGCCAGCAGCTTAACTGCTAGCCGATCGTACAATGAGCAGTTCTTC. The chain carries TRBV7-9 and TRBJ2-1; D is perhaps TRBD2 (5 bases). The CDR3 loop spans 16 amino acids. V was shortened by 2 bases and J by 4 bases, with 15 bases between the two germline ends. Looked up from germline, CDR1 is SEHNR and CDR2 is FQNEAQ (reference sequence).

In regard to this clone: One end of the junction fails to match germline, which may point to a read error. V gene TRBV9 combines with J gene TRBJ2-5; 9 bases agree with TRBD2. The CDR3 is 13 amino acids. CDR1 is SGDLS, CDR2 YYNGEE, per germline. The CDR3 reads CASSVALAGPVDF. DNA of the CDR3: TGTGCCAGCAGCGTAGCACTAGCGGGCCCAGTGGACTTC.

The chain carries TRBV27 and TRBJ2-7, with 9 bases aligning to TRBD1. V was pared by 8 bases and J by 3 bases, with 5 bases of the junction left unmatched. Germline CDR1 and CDR2: MNHEY and SMNVEV (reference sequence). This CDR3 is built from 13 residues. The CDR3 loop reads CASGETGGYEQYF. The CDR3 DNA is TGTGCCAGCGGCGAGACAGGGGGCTACGAGCAGTACTTC.

V gene TRBV11-2 combines with J gene TRBJ2-7, with D perhaps matching TRBD1 or TRBD2 (5 bases each). This CDR3 comprises 19 residues. Trimming took off 4 bases at V and 3 bases at J, with 28 bases between the two ends. The germline V gene encodes CDR1 SGHAT and CDR2 FQNNGV. DNA of the CDR3: TGTGCCAGCAGCTGGGGTCCAGGGACCAACACACCGGATTTCTACGAGCAGTACTTC. Translation: CASSWGPGTNTPDFYEQYF. Full variable domain (missing parts from reference TRBV11-2 and TRBJ2-7): EAGVAQSPRYKIIEKRQSVAFWCNPISGHATLYWYQQILGQGPKLLIQFQNNGVVDDSQLPKDRFSAERLKGVDSTLKIQPAKLEDSAVYLCASSWGPGTNTPDFYEQYFGPGTRLTVT.

The CDR3 DNA sequence: TGTGCCAGTAGTATAGACGGGGGTCGCAATCAGCCCCAGCATTTT. This codes for CASSIDGGRNQPQHF. The rearrangement links TRBV19 to TRBJ1-5, with D possibly matching TRBD1 (5 bases). The V gene's germline CDR1 is LNHDA and CDR2 SQIVND (reference sequence). Trimming took 0 bases from V and 2 from J, leaving 8 bases between them. CDR3 length: 15 amino acids. The variable domain in full, completed from reference TRBV19 and TRBJ1-5, reads DGGITQSPKYLFRKEGQNVTLSCEQNLNHDAMYWYRQDPGQGLRLIYYSQIVNDFQKGDIAEGYSVSREKKESFPLTVTSAQKNPTAFYLCASSIDGGRNQPQHFGDGTRLSIL.

Comment on this clone: This specimen includes other DNA sequences encoding the same CDR3. The DNA of the CDR3 is TGTGCCAGCTCACTAGCGGGAGATTACGAGCAGTACTTC. Translating it yields CASSLAGDYEQYF. The chain uses TRBV27 and TRBJ2-7, with 11 positions matching TRBD2. The germline V gene has CDR1 MNHEY and CDR2 SMNVEV (reference sequence). Losses at the gene ends were 8 bases for V and 4 bases for J; bases not matched to a gene: 4. This CDR3 contains 13 residues.

This sequence joins TRBV5-4 and TRBJ2-7; weak D call: TRBD1 (6 bases). CDR3 size: 14 residues. The germline V gene has CDR1 SGHNT and CDR2 YYREEE (reference sequence). Trimming stripped 5 bases from V and 2 bases from J, with 14 bases between. The CDR3 loop is CASSSQGTPYEQYF. CDR3 coding DNA: TGTGCCAGCAGTTCGCAGGGGACCCCCTACGAGCAGTACTTC.

The CDR3 sequence: CATLGQNYEQYF. DNA of the CDR3: TGTGCCACGCTCGGACAGAACTACGAGCAGTACTTC. The V and J genes are TRBV2 and TRBJ2-7, with TRBD1 as a possible D gene (6 bases). With 10 bases removed from V and 3 bases from J, the gap between germline ends came to 13 bases. The length of the CDR3 is 12 residues. Per germline, CDR1 SNHLY and CDR2 FYNNEI.

J is TRBJ2-5 and V is TRBV25-1; D is possibly TRBD1 or TRBD2 (5 bases each). In germline, CDR1 is MGHDK, CDR2 SYGVNS. The V gene lost 4 bases and the J gene lost 1 base, with 10 bases spanning the gap. This CDR3 has 14 residues. CDR3 loop: CASSGAGGQETQYF. CDR3 sequence (DNA): TGTGCCAGCAGTGGCGCTGGGGGCCAAGAGACCCAGTACTTC.

The chain couples TRBV9 to TRBJ2-5; possible D gene TRBD2, 6 bases. The germline V gene encodes CDR1 SGDLS and CDR2 YYNGEE. The germline V and J ends were trimmed by 0 bases and 3 bases, with 24 bases remaining between them. This CDR3 contains 19 residues. CDR3 loop: CASSVEPGPFGGAEETQYF. The CDR3 DNA sequence: TGTGCCAGCAGCGTAGAGCCTGGGCCTTTTGGCGGGGCAGAAGAGACCCAGTACTTC.

This chain connects TRBV4-1 to TRBJ1-5; the D is unclear. Trimming removed 0 bases at V and 3 bases at J, with 9 bases between. This CDR3 region has 15 residues. Germline V gene data show CDR1 as MGHRA and CDR2 as YSYEKL. The CDR3 coding sequence is TGCGCCAGCAGCCAAGATCGGAGTTACAATCAGCCCCAGCATTTT. The encoded protein is CASSQDRSYNQPQHF.

This clone appeared a few times. Other DNA sequences in this specimen translate into the identical CDR3. The chain is built from TRBV27 and TRBJ2-2; D call uncertain. The CDR3 is made up of 11 amino acids. The V gene's germline CDR1 is MNHEY and CDR2 SMNVEV (reference sequence). Trimming pared 3 bases from V and 6 bases from J, leaving 2 bases between. CDR3 bases: TGTGCCAGCAGTTTTTCCGGGGAGCTGTTTTTT. Protein sequence: CASSFSGELFF.

The gene calls are TRBV25-1 and TRBJ1-1; TRBD1 agrees at 10 bases. V lost 8 bases to trimming and J lost 8 bases; unmatched junction nucleotides: 2. The length of the CDR3 is 11 residues. Germline V gene data show CDR1 as MGHDK and CDR2 as SYGVNS. This CDR3 reads CASEGQGEAFF. The CDR3 DNA is TGTGCCAGCGAGGGACAGGGGGAAGCTTTCTTT.